A selection of T cell receptor beta chains follows, all from one sample in a study of a mutant IDH1 vaccine in newly diagnosed glioma. No antigens are known for them. Produced via immunoSEQ multiplex PCR; TCRdb's table is partial and in-frame only. The sample contains under 45,000 clones, 65% to 85% of which appear only once. Sample: PBMCs, taken from a glioma patient whose treatment included an IDH1 peptide vaccine. These receptors were taken from a woman younger than 35 with glioma. Some clones in this sample may be carry-over from other donors' samples. The CDR3 runs from the conserved cysteine through the conserved F or W. Each record gives: J gene, D gene, clone size, V gene, CDR3 protein, CDR3 DNA. A D gene is named only where the DNA matches it firmly. The size field is filled for only some rows; it gives once, few, many or a size class.

j_gene: TRBJ2-1
d_gene: NA
abundance: NA
v_gene: TRBV11-2
CDR3aa: CASSLWVSEQFF
CDR3nt: TGTGCCAGCAGCTTATGGGTTAGTGAGCAGTTCTTC

j_gene: TRBJ1-5
d_gene: TRBD1
abundance: NA
v_gene: TRBV2
CDR3aa: CASATGWAGGESNQPQHF
CDR3nt: TGTGCCAGCGCCACGGGGTGGGCAGGGGGCGAAAGCAATCAGCCCCAGCATTTT

j_gene: TRBJ1-3
d_gene: NA
abundance: NA
v_gene: TRBV9
CDR3aa: CASSTGLSGNTIYF
CDR3nt: TGTGCCAGCAGCACGGGTCTCTCTGGAAACACCATATATTTT

j_gene: TRBJ2-1
d_gene: TRBD1
abundance: NA
v_gene: TRBV7-2
CDR3aa: CASSRRQGAVNEQFF
CDR3nt: TGTGCCAGCAGCCGCCGACAGGGGGCCGTCAATGAGCAGTTCTTC

j_gene: TRBJ2-7
d_gene: NA
abundance: NA
v_gene: TRBV7-6
CDR3aa: CASSSLGDYEQYF
CDR3nt: TGTGCCAGCAGCTCGCTGGGGGATTACGAGCAGTACTTC

j_gene: TRBJ1-6
d_gene: TRBD1
abundance: NA
v_gene: TRBV6-6
CDR3aa: CASRSGFGQGNSPLHF
CDR3nt: TGTGCCAGCCGATCGGGATTTGGACAGGGAAATTCACCCCTCCACTTT

j_gene: TRBJ2-1
d_gene: NA
abundance: once
v_gene: TRBV29-1
CDR3aa: CSVAGLRYYNEQFF
CDR3nt: TGCAGCGTTGCGGGGCTCCGATATTACAATGAGCAGTTCTTC

j_gene: TRBJ2-7
d_gene: NA
abundance: NA
v_gene: TRBV7-9
CDR3aa: CASSLTGTYEQYF
CDR3nt: TGTGCCAGCAGCTTAACCGGAACCTACGAGCAGTACTTC

j_gene: TRBJ2-5
d_gene: NA
abundance: NA
v_gene: TRBV5-1
CDR3aa: CASSLAVNRETQYF
CDR3nt: TGCGCCAGCAGCCTGGCCGTAAACAGAGAGACCCAGTACTTC

j_gene: TRBJ2-2
d_gene: TRBD2
abundance: NA
v_gene: TRBV6-1
CDR3aa: CASSEASGRGTGELFF
CDR3nt: TGTGCCAGCAGTGAAGCTAGCGGGAGGGGCACCGGGGAGCTGTTTTTT

j_gene: TRBJ2-7
d_gene: NA
abundance: NA
v_gene: TRBV5-6
CDR3aa: CASSSRVSYEQYF
CDR3nt: TGTGCCAGCAGCTCGAGGGTATCCTACGAGCAGTACTTC

j_gene: TRBJ1-5
d_gene: NA
abundance: once
v_gene: TRBV5-1
CDR3aa: CALHRGGSNQPQHF
CDR3nt: TGCGCGCTGCACCGGGGTGGAAGCAATCAGCCCCAGCATTTT

j_gene: TRBJ1-2
d_gene: TRBD1
abundance: NA
v_gene: TRBV6-6
CDR3aa: CASSPWTGDYGYTF
CDR3nt: TGTGCCAGCAGCCCCTGGACAGGCGACTATGGCTACACCTTC

j_gene: TRBJ1-1
d_gene: TRBD1
abundance: NA
v_gene: TRBV19
CDR3aa: CASSMHRGTGTEAFF
CDR3nt: TGTGCCAGTAGTATGCACAGGGGAACGGGGACTGAAGCTTTCTTT

j_gene: TRBJ2-5
d_gene: TRBD2
abundance: NA
v_gene: TRBV9
CDR3aa: CASSALGTSGGAERETQYF
CDR3nt: TGTGCCAGCAGCGCCCTCGGGACTAGCGGGGGGGCGGAAAGAGAGACCCAGTACTTC

j_gene: TRBJ2-2
d_gene: NA
abundance: NA
v_gene: TRBV12-5
CDR3aa: CASGYGRHTGELFF
CDR3nt: TGTGCTAGTGGTTACGGCAGACACACCGGGGAGCTGTTTTTT